This T cell receptor (beta chain) originates from a study of shared clonotypes between healthy human individuals. In this sample, this clone turned up a few times. Additional DNA sequences in this sample encode the identical CDR3. TCRdb keeps only in-frame clones here, not all; method: immunoSEQ multiplex PCR. Counted here are about 1.1 million clones, approximately 80% occurring once; the ten biggest clones make up 0.89%. Sequencing was done on a sample of memory CD4+ T cells from PBMCs. The sample's subset: CD45RA-negative fraction. The sequence came from a man between 18 and 29 years old in good health. Some clones in this sample may be carry-over from other donors' samples.

CDR3 in amino acids: CASSLTGKDTEAFF. In DNA, the CDR3 is TGTGCCAGCAGCCTGACAGGGAAGGACACTGAAGCTTTCTTT. The genes are TRBV2 and TRBJ1-1; TRBD1 matches at 7 bases. CDR1 SNHLY and CDR2 FYNNEI come from the germline V gene. V lost 6 bases and J lost 3; bases outside the gene matches: 7. The length of the CDR3 is 14 residues.